The 5 T cell receptor beta chains below come from one sample, sequenced in a study of CXCR3-negative and CXCR3-positive naive CD8 T cells. Preparation of TRB cDNA libraries relied on 5' RACE carrying UMI labels. TCRdb reprocessed the 5' RACE reads, keeping one entry per CDR3 protein, no DNA. This sample carries around 120,000 distinct CDR3 sequences, with about 0.61% going to the ten biggest clones. Antigen specificity for these receptors is unknown. Study-wide results and limits: For CXCR3-positive naive cells, TRB CDR3s were more hydrophobic than those of CXCR3-negative naive cells.

Sequencing used naive CXCR3+ CD8+ T cells from blood. Subset reported: CD45RO-CCR7+CD27+CD95- naive CD8+ T cells expressing CXCR3 (TNR3+). These receptors were taken from a human donor in good health. Some clones in this sample may be carry-over from other donors' samples.

J is TRBJ1-1 and V is TRBV7-2. Germline V gives CDR1 SGHTA, CDR2 FQGNSA. This CDR3 is 12 amino acids long. CDR3 sequence: CASSDRRPEAFF.

The CDR3: CASSPYEAGVSYNEQFF. The chain carries TRBV7-7 and TRBJ2-1. This CDR3 is 17 amino acids long. Germline V gene data show CDR1 as SSHAT and CDR2 as FNYEAQ (reference sequence).

The chain has TRBV29-1 and TRBJ1-1; TCRdb names TRBD1, which stays unverified in the absence of DNA. The CDR3 runs 17 residues. Germline CDR1 is SQVTM and CDR2 is ANQGSEA. The CDR3 sequence: CSFDVIPGTSTNTEAFF.

The chain combines TRBV3-1 with TRBJ2-7; TCRdb names TRBD2, which stays unverified in the absence of DNA. Germline V lookup: CDR1 LGHDT, CDR2 YNNKEL (reference sequence). CDR3 size: 15 residues. This chain's CDR3 is CASSPTIGGAREQYF.

The chain has TRBV2 and TRBJ1-1. From germline, CDR1 is SNHLY and CDR2 FYNNEI. The CDR3 is 14 residues long. CDR3: CASSPSIRIDEAFF.